This TCR beta chain was profiled in a study of blood T cell repertoires in COVID-19. Germline V gives CDR1 SGHTA, CDR2 FQGTGA. CDR3 length equals 15 residues. V shed 4 bases and J 4 bases; nucleotides not matched to a gene: 1. TCRdb's table, derived via immunoSEQ multiplex PCR, lists solely in-frame clones and lacks some. Of fewer than 500,000 clones in the sample, about 89% were seen once. Material for sequencing was peripheral blood. This clonotype was obtained from a woman aged 25 to 39 with acute or convalescent COVID-19. This chain joins TRBV7-3 and TRBJ2-1; 13 bases fit TRBD2. The CDR3 DNA follows: TGTGCCAGCAGCTCGGGACTAGCGGGGTACAATGAGCAGTTCTTC. This encodes CASSSGLAGYNEQFF.